The entry below describes one T cell receptor (beta chain). Cells were sorted from thawed PBMC rested overnight and stained with GMM-loaded CD1B tetramer, viability dye and anti-CD3. CD1B tetramers were loaded with Rhodococcus equi-derived C32 glucose monomycolate. CD14-expressing monocytes were removed from PBMC before cryopreservation and sorting. This sample is drawn from a study of T cells in tuberculosis. Germline V CDR1 and CDR2: WSHSY, SAAADI. Trimming left V 8 bases short and J 8 bases short, with 15 bases between. This CDR3 has 13 amino acids. Assay used: immunoSEQ multiplex PCR; TCRdb lists only in-frame clones, some missing. The data hold roughly 92,000 clones, with just over 90% observed a single time.

The specimen was CD1b-GMM tetramer-negative cells sorted from PBMCs. This receptor was obtained from an adult woman with latent tuberculosis. V usage is TRBV10-2 and J usage is TRBJ1-4; D possibly corresponds to TRBD1 (5 bases). The CDR3 sequence: CASRAGAVEKLFF. The CDR3 nucleotides read TGCGCCAGCCGAGCTGGGGCTGTGGAAAAACTGTTTTTT.